Below, 23 T cell receptor beta chains from the same sample are listed, as sequenced in a study of cytomegalovirus exposure and HLA in healthy donors. This PCR relied on a set of 60 Vbeta primers and 13 Jbeta primers. This table comes from immunoSEQ multiplex PCR, and its TCRdb copy is limited to in-frame clones, with some not included. The sample has about 98,000 clones; 60% to 85% are singletons. The sample was PBMCs. All receptors derive from a man aged 55 to 70 in good health and CMV-seropositive.

The chain is built from TRBV6-1 and TRBJ1-5, with D tentatively TRBD1 (6 bases). V gave up 6 bases and J gave up 0 bases, with 12 bases separating them. The CDR3 has 15 residues. Germline CDR1 is MNHNS and CDR2 is SASEGT. CDR3 in DNA: TGTGCCAGCAGCCCGGACAGCTATAGCAATCAGCCCCAGCATTTT. Its protein is CASSPDSYSNQPQHF.

This clone has only a few counts. The chain couples TRBV19 to TRBJ2-6; a weak D match, TRBD1 (5 bases). The CDR3 totals 15 residues. Germline CDR1 reads LNHDA; CDR2 reads SQIVND (reference sequence). Trimming cost V 3 bases and J 0 bases, with 6 bases left between them. CDR3 sequence reads: CASSIDSSGANVLTF. The CDR3 coding sequence is TGTGCCAGTAGTATCGACAGCTCTGGGGCCAACGTCCTGACTTTC.

Concerning this clone itself: Within the sample, other DNA sequences also encode this same CDR3. This chain uses TRBV29-1 with TRBJ1-3; D ambiguous. The CDR3 loop spans 11 amino acids. V gave up 0 bases and J gave up 8 bases, with 5 bases separating them. From germline, CDR1 is SQVTM and CDR2 ANQGSEA. The DNA of the CDR3 is TGCAGCGTTGAAGATCATGACACCATATATTTT. This sequence encodes CSVEDHDTIYF.

This clone was recorded once. V usage is TRBV6-5 and J usage is TRBJ1-3, with 9 positions matching TRBD1. V shed 6 bases, J shed 3 bases, and the junction held 3 bases outside the gene matches. Per the germline V gene, CDR1 is MNHEY and CDR2 is SVGAGI. The CDR3 runs 14 residues. Here the CDR3 reads CASSRTGDGNTIYF. CDR3 DNA: TGTGCCAGCAGCCGGACAGGGGATGGAAACACCATATATTTT.

Points on this clone: The junction does not match germline at one end; this may be a read error. The same CDR3 also results from other DNA sequences found in this sample. The chain joins TRBV18 to TRBJ1-5; 8 bases align to TRBD1. The germline V gene has CDR1 KGHSH and CDR2 LQKENI. The CDR3 extends over 14 amino acids. The CDR3 bases are TGTGCCAGCTCACCAGACAGGGGCGATCAACCCCAGCATTTT. Translation gives CASSPDRGDQPQHF.

The chain employs TRBV2 and TRBJ2-1; 8 bases agree with TRBD2. The CDR3 runs to 14 residues. Germline values: CDR1 SNHLY, CDR2 FYNNEI. V trimming: 4 bases; J trimming: 6 bases; junction bases outside the gene matches: 5. In DNA form, the CDR3 reads TGTGCCAGCAGTGCAAGCGGGGGTGGCAATGAGCAGTTCTTC. Translation gives CASSASGGGNEQFF.

CDR3 region: CASSLQQGEGSPLHF. In DNA form, the CDR3 reads TGTGCCAGCAGCTTGCAACAGGGAGAAGGTTCACCCCTCCACTTT. The chain combines TRBV5-4 with TRBJ1-6, with D maybe TRBD1 (6 bases). The CDR3 extends over 15 amino acids. V dropped 1 base and J dropped 9 bases, with 14 bases sitting between them. The germline gives CDR1 SGHNT, CDR2 YYREEE (reference sequence).

The V call is TRBV4-3, the J call TRBJ2-2, with D perhaps matching TRBD1 (6 bases). V lost 0 bases to trimming and J lost 1 base, with 9 bases between them. The CDR3 length is 16 residues. Germline V gene sequence: CDR1 LGHNA, CDR2 YSLEER. The CDR3 is CASSQDWTVNTGELFF. The DNA of the CDR3 is TGCGCCAGCAGCCAAGACTGGACAGTGAACACCGGGGAGCTGTTTTTT.

This clone was counted between two and nine times. The CDR3, as DNA: TGTGCCAGCAGCTTAGAGGCGGGAGTCTACGAGCAGTACTTC. Protein product: CASSLEAGVYEQYF. The chain couples TRBV7-3 to TRBJ2-7; 7 bases match TRBD2. The CDR3 consists of 14 residues. V was pared by 2 bases and J by 3 bases, with 4 bases of the junction left unmatched. Per germline, CDR1 SGHTA and CDR2 FQGTGA. Complete variable domain (other parts from reference TRBV7-3 and TRBJ2-7): GAGVSQTPSNKVTEKGKYVELRCDPISGHTALYWYRQSLGQGPEFLIYFQGTGAADDSGLPNDRFFAVRPEGSVSTLKIQRTERGDSAVYLCASSLEAGVYEQYFGPGTRLTVT.

Concerning this clone: Other nucleotide sequences in the sample specify the same CDR3. The chain combines TRBV7-2 with TRBJ2-5; no reliable D call. V was clipped by 1 base and J by 0 bases, with 6 bases between them. The CDR3 has 14 amino acids. Germline CDR1 is SGHTA and CDR2 is FQGNSA. The CDR3 nucleotides read TGTGCCAGCAGCTTAGGCGTGTACCAAGAGACCCAGTACTTC. It specifies CASSLGVYQETQYF.

The chain combines TRBV19 with TRBJ2-7; tentative D call: TRBD1 (6 bases). Per germline, CDR1 LNHDA and CDR2 SQIVND (reference sequence). The CDR3 is 13 amino acids. Trimming left V 6 bases short and J 9 bases short, with 18 bases between. Here the CDR3 DNA reads TGTGCCAGTAGCGAAGGCAGGGGTGTTGGGCAGTACTTC. The encoded protein is CASSEGRGVGQYF.

The chain employs TRBV6-6 and TRBJ1-2; weak D call: TRBD1 (6 bases). Trimming shortened V by 2 bases and J by 8 bases, and 12 bases separated the two germline ends. CDR1 MNHNY and CDR2 SVGAGI come from the germline V gene (reference sequence). The CDR3 spans 13 residues. CDR3 nucleotide sequence: TGTGCCAGCAGTTACGAAGGGGGTGGGGGCTACACCTTC. Translating it yields CASSYEGGGGYTF.

The chain uses TRBV5-1 and TRBJ2-6; D may be TRBD1 (6 bases). V dropped 3 bases and J dropped 0 bases, with 10 bases sitting between them. CDR3 size: 16 residues. Germline CDR1 reads SGHRS; CDR2 reads YFSETQ. This CDR3 is CASSSTGSSGANVLTF. The CDR3 nucleotides read TGCGCCAGCAGCTCAACAGGGAGCTCTGGGGCCAACGTCCTGACTTTC.

This clone came up a few times. V usage is TRBV25-1 and J usage is TRBJ1-4, with D possibly matching TRBD1 (6 bases). The CDR3 is made up of 14 amino acids. Trimming shortened V by 5 bases and J by 10 bases, and 17 bases separated the two germline ends. In germline, CDR1 is MGHDK, CDR2 SYGVNS. CDR3 DNA sequence: TGTGCCAGCAGTCGGGACACCTACCGCGGAAAACTGTTTTTT. It translates to CASSRDTYRGKLFF.

The J gene is TRBJ1-2, the V gene TRBV6-6; D remains ambiguous. The CDR3 is 14 amino acids. Deletions cut 2 bases from V and 4 bases from J, with 11 bases between. The germline gives CDR1 MNHNY, CDR2 SVGAGI (reference sequence). CDR3 protein: CASSYSRGIYGYTF. Here the CDR3 DNA reads TGTGCCAGCAGTTACAGTCGGGGTATCTATGGCTACACCTTC.

V gene TRBV7-2 combines with J gene TRBJ2-1, with D unresolved. Deletions cut 7 bases from V and 2 bases from J, with 18 bases between. CDR3 size: 16 residues. CDR1 and CDR2 (germline): SGHTA, FQGNSA. CDR3 DNA: TGTGCCAGCACCCCAAGCCGTATTATCCCCTACAATGAGCAGTTCTTC. Amino acids: CASTPSRIIPYNEQFF.

The chain is built from TRBV5-1 and TRBJ1-2; perhaps TRBD1 as D (5 bases). Germline CDR1 and CDR2: SGHRS and YFSETQ. CDR3 length equals 14 residues. V lost 1 base and J lost 3, with 10 bases in between. The CDR3 nucleotides read TGCGCCAGCAGCTTGCAGGGTGGTGACTATGGCTACACCTTC. This codes for CASSLQGGDYGYTF.

This sequence joins TRBV29-1 and TRBJ2-1; TRBD2 is a possible D gene (6 bases). The germline V and J ends were trimmed by 4 bases and 4 bases, with 17 bases remaining between them. This CDR3 region has 15 residues. Germline CDR1 is SQVTM and CDR2 is ANQGSEA. For the CDR3, the DNA is TGCAGCGTTGGCAGGTCGGGGGTTCGGTACAATGAGCAGTTCTTC. Protein product: CSVGRSGVRYNEQFF.

This chain connects TRBV5-4 to TRBJ1-1; D is perhaps TRBD1 (5 bases). The CDR3 sequence is 13 residues long. The V end was cut by 6 bases, the J end by 6 bases, with 15 bases between. Germline values: CDR1 SGHNT, CDR2 YYREEE (reference sequence). This chain's CDR3 is CASTSAGGSEAFF. The CDR3 DNA is TGTGCCAGCACCTCAGCGGGGGGGTCTGAAGCTTTCTTT.

The table lists this clone with a few counts. V usage is TRBV9 and J usage is TRBJ2-7, with a weak D call TRBD2 (5 bases). The CDR3 contains 16 residues. With 3 bases removed from V and 4 bases from J, the gap between germline ends came to 20 bases. CDR1 SGDLS and CDR2 YYNGEE come from the germline V gene. This chain's CDR3 is CASSAGPSRVVYEQYF. CDR3 nucleotides: TGTGCCAGCAGCGCAGGACCGTCGCGGGTTGTTTACGAGCAGTACTTC.

The V and J genes are TRBV19 and TRBJ2-5; a possible D gene is TRBD2 (6 bases). Judging by the DNA end, TRBJ2-7 fits better; the J call may be wrong. The germline gives CDR1 LNHDA, CDR2 SQIVND (reference sequence). The CDR3 totals 13 residues. The CDR3 protein is CASSRGSSYEQYF. In DNA, the CDR3 is TGTGCCAGTAGCCGGGGGAGCTCCTACGAGCAGTACTTC.

This clone was seen just once. The chain joins TRBV27 to TRBJ2-4, with 10 bases aligning to TRBD2. Trimming cost V 4 bases and J 1 base; bases outside gene matches: 4. The CDR3 spans 16 residues. The V gene's germline CDR1 is MNHEY and CDR2 SMNVEV (reference sequence). CDR3 DNA sequence: TGTGCCAGCAGTTATATGACTAGCGGGGCCAAAAACATTCAGTACTTC. This encodes CASSYMTSGAKNIQYF.

This clone was seen only a few times. This chain joins TRBV6-6 and TRBJ1-1; a weak D match, TRBD1 (6 bases). Per the germline V gene, CDR1 is MNHNY and CDR2 is SVGAGI (reference sequence). CDR3 length: 13 amino acids. Trimming removed 7 bases at V and 0 bases at J, with 9 bases between. CDR3 region: CASKDRMNTEAFF. CDR3 in DNA: TGTGCCAGCAAAGACAGGATGAACACTGAAGCTTTCTTT.